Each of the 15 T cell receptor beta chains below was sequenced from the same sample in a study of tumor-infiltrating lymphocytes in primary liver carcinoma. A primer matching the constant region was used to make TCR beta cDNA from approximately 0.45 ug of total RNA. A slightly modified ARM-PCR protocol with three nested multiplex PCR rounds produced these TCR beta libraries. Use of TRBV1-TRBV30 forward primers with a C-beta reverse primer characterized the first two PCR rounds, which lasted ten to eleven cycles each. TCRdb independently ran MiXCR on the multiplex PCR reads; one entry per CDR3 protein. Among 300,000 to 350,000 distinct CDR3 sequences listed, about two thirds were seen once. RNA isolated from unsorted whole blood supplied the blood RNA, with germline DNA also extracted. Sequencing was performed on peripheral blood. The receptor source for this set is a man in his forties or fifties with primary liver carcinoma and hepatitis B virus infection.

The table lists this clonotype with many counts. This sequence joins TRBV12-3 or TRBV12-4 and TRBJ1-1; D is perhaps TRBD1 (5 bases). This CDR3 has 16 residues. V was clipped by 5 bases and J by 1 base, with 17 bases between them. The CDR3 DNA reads TGTGCCAGCAGTCCCTTCGGGGACCCGGGGAACACTGAAGCTTTCTTT. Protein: CASSPFGDPGNTEAFF.

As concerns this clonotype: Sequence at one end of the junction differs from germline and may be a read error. CDR3 protein: CASSWIGRARYNEQFF. In DNA, the CDR3 is TGTGCCAGCAGCTGGATTGGGAGGGCTAGGTACAATGAACAGTTCTTC. V gene TRBV11-2 combines with J gene TRBJ2-1; 7 bases agree with TRBD2. The germline CDR1 and CDR2 sequences are SGHAT and FQNNGV. The CDR3 is 16 amino acids.

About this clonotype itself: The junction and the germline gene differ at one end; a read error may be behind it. The DNA for the CDR3 is TGTGCTAGCAGCTCCCAATACGAGCATTACTTC. Amino acids: CASSSQYEHYF. The chain carries TRBV11-2 and TRBJ2-7; D call uncertain. Germline assignment: CDR1 SGHAT and CDR2 FQNNGV. CDR3 size: 11 residues.

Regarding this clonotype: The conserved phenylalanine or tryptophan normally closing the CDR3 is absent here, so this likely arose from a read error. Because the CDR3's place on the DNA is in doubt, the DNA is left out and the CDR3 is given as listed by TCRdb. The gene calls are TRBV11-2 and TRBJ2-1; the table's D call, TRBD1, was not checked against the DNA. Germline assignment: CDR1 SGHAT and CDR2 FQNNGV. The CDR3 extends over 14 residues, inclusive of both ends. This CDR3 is CASSPGGHYNEQVS.

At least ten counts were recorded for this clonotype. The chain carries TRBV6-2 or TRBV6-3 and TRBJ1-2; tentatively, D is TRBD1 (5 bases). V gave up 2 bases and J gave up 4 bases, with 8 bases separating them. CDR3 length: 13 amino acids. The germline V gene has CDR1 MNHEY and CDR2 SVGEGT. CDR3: CASSYTGAYGYTF. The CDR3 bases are TGTGCCAGCAGTTACACAGGCGCCTATGGCTACACCTTC.

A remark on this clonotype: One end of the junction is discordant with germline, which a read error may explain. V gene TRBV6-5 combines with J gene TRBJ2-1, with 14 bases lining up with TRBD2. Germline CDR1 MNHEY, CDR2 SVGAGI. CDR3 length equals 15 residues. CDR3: CAGSSGLAGVDEQFF. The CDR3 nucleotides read TGTGCCGGCAGTTCGGGACTAGCGGGAGTAGATGAGCAGTTCTTC.

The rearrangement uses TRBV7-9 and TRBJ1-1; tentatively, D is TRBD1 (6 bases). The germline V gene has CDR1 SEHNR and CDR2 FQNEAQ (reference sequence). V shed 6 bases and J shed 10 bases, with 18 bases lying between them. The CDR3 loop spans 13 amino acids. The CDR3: CASRLHSGAGAFF. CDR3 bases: TGTGCCAGCAGATTACACTCAGGGGCTGGAGCTTTCTTT. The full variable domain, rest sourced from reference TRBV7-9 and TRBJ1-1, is DTGVSQNPRHKITKRGQNVTFRCDPISEHNRLYWYRQTLGQGPEFLTYFQNEAQLEKSRLLSDRFSAERPKGSFSTLEIQRTEQGDSAMYLCASRLHSGAGAFFGQGTRLTVV.

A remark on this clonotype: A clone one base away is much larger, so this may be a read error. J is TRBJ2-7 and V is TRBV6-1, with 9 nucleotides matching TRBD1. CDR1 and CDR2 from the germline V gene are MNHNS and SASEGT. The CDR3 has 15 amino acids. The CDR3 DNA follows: TGTGACAGCAGAGTTACAGGGGGCACTACCTACGAGCAGTACTTC. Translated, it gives CDSRVTGGTTYEQYF.

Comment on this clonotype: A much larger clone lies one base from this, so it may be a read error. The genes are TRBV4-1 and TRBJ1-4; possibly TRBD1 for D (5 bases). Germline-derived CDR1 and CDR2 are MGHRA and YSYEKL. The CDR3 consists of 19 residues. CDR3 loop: CARSQEPGRITATNEKLFF. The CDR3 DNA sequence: TGCGCCAGAAGCCAAGAACCGGGACGCATCACGGCAACTAATGAAAAACTGTTTTTT.

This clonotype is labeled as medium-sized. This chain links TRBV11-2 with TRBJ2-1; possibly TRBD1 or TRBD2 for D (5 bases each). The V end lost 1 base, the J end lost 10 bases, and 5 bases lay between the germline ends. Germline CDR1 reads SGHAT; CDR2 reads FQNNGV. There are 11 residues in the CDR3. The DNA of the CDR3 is TGTGCCAGCAGCTTAGGGGGGGAGCAGTTCTTC. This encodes CASSLGGEQFF.

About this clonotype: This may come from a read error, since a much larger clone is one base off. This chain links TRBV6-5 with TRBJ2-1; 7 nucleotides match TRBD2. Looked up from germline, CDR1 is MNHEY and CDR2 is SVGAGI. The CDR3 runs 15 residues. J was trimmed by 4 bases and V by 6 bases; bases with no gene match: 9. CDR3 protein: CASRWGGDGYNEQFF. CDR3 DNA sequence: TGTGCCAGCAGATGGGGGGGGGACGGGTACAATGAGCAGTTCTTC.

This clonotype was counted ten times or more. The CDR3 DNA sequence: TGTGCCAGCAGTTTAGACAGGGGCCACGAGCAGTACTTC. Protein sequence: CASSLDRGHEQYF. This chain joins TRBV12-3 or TRBV12-4 and TRBJ2-7; TRBD1 matches at 7 bases. V trimming: 1 base; J trimming: 5 bases; junction bases outside the gene matches: 2. The CDR3 is 13 residues long.

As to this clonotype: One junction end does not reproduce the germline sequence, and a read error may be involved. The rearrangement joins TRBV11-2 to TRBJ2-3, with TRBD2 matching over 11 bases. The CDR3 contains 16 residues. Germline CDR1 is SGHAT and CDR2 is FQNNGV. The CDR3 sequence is CASKLAGASAEDTQYF. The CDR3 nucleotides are TGTGCCAGCAAACTAGCGGGAGCATCTGCTGAAGATACGCAGTACTTT.

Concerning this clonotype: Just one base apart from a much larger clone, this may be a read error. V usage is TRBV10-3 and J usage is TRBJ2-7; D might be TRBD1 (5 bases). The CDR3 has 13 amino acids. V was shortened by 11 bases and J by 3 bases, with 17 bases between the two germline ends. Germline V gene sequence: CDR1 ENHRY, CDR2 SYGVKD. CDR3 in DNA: TGTGCCGCCTGTGACAGCACGAGCTACGAGCAGTACTTC. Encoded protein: CAACDSTSYEQYF.

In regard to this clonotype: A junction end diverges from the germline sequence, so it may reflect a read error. The CDR3 region has the DNA TGTGCCAGCAGCGTCGGGACTAGCATCGGGAATGAGCGGTTCTTC. It codes for CASSVGTSIGNERFF. The J gene is TRBJ2-1, the V gene TRBV11-2; 9 positions match TRBD2. The CDR3 sequence is 15 residues long. In germline, CDR1 is SGHAT, CDR2 FQNNGV.